Detailed here is one TCR beta chain. Its antigen remains unidentified. This CDR3 region has 16 residues. V was clipped by 7 bases and J by 0 bases; unmatched bases: 5. Germline CDR1 SGHAT, CDR2 FQNNGV. Single viable CD3+CD4+CD8-CD45RO+ cells were sorted as the memory CD4+ T cells. This entry comes from a study of memory CD4+ T cells and cytomegalovirus serostatus. Regarding the study as a whole: A US-trained random forest predicted CMV serostatus with median AUC roughly 0.9.

Some clones are missing from TCRdb's copy, which holds only in-frame ones; the method was immunoSEQ multiplex PCR. The profile shows 45,000 to 70,000 clones, approximately 81% of them singletons. The sequencing input was memory CD4+ T cells from blood. The chain recombines TRBV11-2 with TRBJ2-6; 8 nucleotides align to TRBD1. This TCR derives from an adult in good health and CMV-seronegative. Some clones in this sample may be carry-over from other donors' samples. CDR3 bases: TGTGCCAGCACGGGACAGGCTAGCTCTGGGGCCAACGTCCTGACTTTC. This codes for CASTGQASSGANVLTF.